One and the same sample provided the 14 T cell receptor beta chains below, sequenced in a study of T cells in Graves' hyperthyroidism and ophthalmopathy (dated by TCRdb to between 2018 and 2020). The method behind the library was multiplex PCR. TCRdb records Illumina HiSeq 2000 as the sequencer. TCR beta CDR3 regions were amplified from RNA transcripts. A first-round RT-PCR of the TCR CDR3 used the HTBI primer set with the Qiagen OneStep RT-PCR kit. Starting from the raw public reads, TCRdb applied fastp trimming at Q25, assembled clones with MiXCR and retained in-frame beta chains. Merged by CDR3 protein, the rows form single entries marked with the most common genes and DNA. This sample lists fewer than 750,000 distinct CDR3 sequences; just over 45% were detected once. The top ten clonotypes cover 7.5% to 8.5% of the sample. Sequencing used peripheral blood or thyroid tissue (not recorded which). These receptors originate from a woman aged 18-30 years with Graves' hyperthyroidism.

This clonotype was seen ten or more times. The chain employs TRBV6-6 and TRBJ1-1; D is undetermined. The CDR3 consists of 11 residues. The germline gives CDR1 MNHNY, CDR2 SVGAGI (reference sequence). Trimming took 5 bases from V and 5 from J, leaving 6 bases between them. The CDR3 protein is CASSTGTEAFF. CDR3 bases: TGTGCCAGCAGTACGGGTACTGAAGCTTTCTTT.

Many counts were recorded for this clonotype. The rearrangement uses TRBV11-2 and TRBJ2-5; D is perhaps TRBD1 or TRBD2 (6 bases each). The CDR3 is 13 residues long. CDR1 and CDR2 (germline): SGHAT, FQNNGV. Trimming took off 2 bases at V and 4 bases at J, with 8 bases between the two ends. This chain's CDR3 is CASSLRGRETQYF. The CDR3 DNA follows: TGTGCCAGCAGCTTACGGGGGCGAGAGACCCAGTACTTC.

This clonotype has ten or more counts. The rearrangement uses TRBV6-5 and TRBJ1-5, with no clear D. Trimming took 5 bases from V and 3 from J, leaving 14 bases between them. The CDR3 consists of 15 residues. The germline V gene encodes CDR1 MNHEY and CDR2 SVGAGI. The CDR3 loop reads CASSQTTGYNQPQHF. CDR3 nucleotide sequence: TGTGCCAGCAGTCAAACGACGGGCTACAATCAGCCCCAGCATTTT.

This clonotype showed up just a few times. This clone may be a read error of a much larger clone one base away. The CDR3 is CASSQDMESYEQYF. DNA for the CDR3: TGCGCCAGCAGCCAAGATATGGAATCCTACGAGCAGTACTTC. The chain joins TRBV4-3 to TRBJ2-7; D uncertain. CDR3 length: 14 residues. The V gene's germline CDR1 is LGHNA and CDR2 YSLEER. With 0 bases removed from V and 1 base from J, the gap between germline ends came to 7 bases.

This clonotype was recorded at least ten times. V and J are TRBV4-1 and TRBJ2-2, with TRBD1 as a possible D gene (6 bases). The length of the CDR3 is 14 residues. The V gene's germline CDR1 is MGHRA and CDR2 YSYEKL. V dropped 1 base and J dropped 5 bases, with 8 bases sitting between them. The CDR3: CASSQVGGTGELFF. In DNA form, the CDR3 reads TGCGCCAGCAGCCAAGTAGGGGGAACCGGGGAGCTGTTTTTT.

The CDR3: CASSLNTNYGYTF. CDR3 coding DNA: TGTGCCAGCAGCTTAAACACCAACTATGGCTACACCTTC. The rearrangement links TRBV7-8 to TRBJ1-2; D is unresolved. Per germline, CDR1 SGHVS and CDR2 FQNEAQ. V was shortened by 2 bases and J by 2 bases, with 6 bases between the two germline ends. The CDR3 has 13 amino acids. The full variable domain, completed using reference TRBV7-8 and TRBJ1-2, is GAGVSQSPRYKVAKRGQDVALRCDPISGHVSLFWYQQALGQGPEFLTYFQNEAQLDKSGLPSDRFFAERPEGSVSTLKIQRTQQEDSAVYLCASSLNTNYGYTFGSGTRLTVV.

The chain recombines TRBV4-1 with TRBJ1-5; a weak D match, TRBD1 (6 bases). Germline lookup yields CDR1 MGHRA and CDR2 YSYEKL. The ends were cut back, 4 bases at V and 7 bases at J, with 14 bases in the middle. The CDR3 is 14 residues long. The CDR3 nucleotides are TGCGCCAGCAGCCTAGAGAGGGGGAGGCAGCCCCAGCATTTT. It is translated as CASSLERGRQPQHF.

With respect to this clonotype: It is unclear where the CDR3 begins or ends on the DNA, so no DNA is shown, and the CDR3 is as TCRdb lists it. V is TRBV7-8 and J is TRBJ1-2; TRBD1 is the table's D call, not checked against the DNA. The CDR3 contains 22 residues when both ends are counted. Looked up from germline, CDR1 is SGHVS and CDR2 is FQNEAQ. CDR3 in amino acids: CASSFDVYNEQFFGPGNYGYTF.

This clonotype was seen only once. The rearrangement joins TRBV7-3 to TRBJ2-3; the D gene could be TRBD1 or TRBD2 (6 bases each). Trimming took 4 bases from V and 6 from J, leaving 14 bases between them. The CDR3 has 14 amino acids. In germline, CDR1 is SGHTA, CDR2 FQGTGA. The CDR3 sequence: CASSSGGGVDTQYF. The CDR3 DNA reads TGTGCCAGCAGCTCCGGAGGGGGAGTGGATACGCAGTATTTT.

V gene TRBV11-2 combines with J gene TRBJ2-7; no reliable D call. Trimming shortened V by 5 bases and J by 1 base, and 21 bases separated the two germline ends. The germline V gene has CDR1 SGHAT and CDR2 FQNNGV. The CDR3 length is 17 residues. The CDR3 spells CASSIYSVESRSYEQYF. The CDR3 DNA is TGTGCCAGCAGCATATACAGCGTTGAGTCCAGGTCCTACGAGCAGTACTTC.

This clonotype showed up just a few times. This chain joins TRBV6-2 or TRBV6-3 and TRBJ1-5; D uncertain. V lost 4 bases, J lost 7 bases, and 14 bases lay in between. The CDR3 totals 14 residues. From germline, CDR1 is MNHEY and CDR2 SVGEGT. The DNA for the CDR3 is TGTGCCAGCAGTTCCTTTTCCCACGGGCAGCCCCAGCATTTT. This encodes CASSSFSHGQPQHF.

This clonotype was recorded many times. The V and J genes are TRBV27 and TRBJ1-2; tentatively, D is TRBD1 (5 bases). CDR3 size: 15 residues. V was clipped by 6 bases and J by 0 bases, with 14 bases between them. The germline V gene encodes CDR1 MNHEY and CDR2 SMNVEV (reference sequence). CDR3 amino acids: CASRRLEGPNYGYTF. The DNA of the CDR3 is TGTGCCAGCAGACGCCTTGAGGGACCTAACTATGGCTACACCTTC.

About this clonotype: This could be a read error, since a much larger clone is one nucleotide away. The chain recombines TRBV3-1 with TRBJ1-1; D ambiguous. The CDR3 covers 12 residues. CDR1 LGHDT and CDR2 YNNKEL come from the germline V gene (reference sequence). V gave up 7 bases and J gave up 5 bases, with 11 bases separating them. In DNA form, the CDR3 reads TGTGCCAGCATCGGGAATGGGACTGAAGCTTTCTTT. The encoded protein is CASIGNGTEAFF. The full variable domain, in which reference TRBV3-1 and TRBJ1-1 provide the parts outside the CDR3, is DTAVSQTPKYLVTQMGNDKSIKCEQNLGHDTMYWYKQDSKKFLKIMFSYNNKELIINETVPNRFSPKSPDKAHLNLHINSLELGDSAVYFCASIGNGTEAFFGQGTRLTVV.

The DNA of the CDR3 is TGTGCTAGTGGTCAAACTGGACTAGGGGGCCCTTCCTATGGCTACACCTTC. Amino acid sequence: CASGQTGLGGPSYGYTF. J is TRBJ1-2 and V is TRBV12-5; 7 bases match TRBD1. With 5 bases clipped from V and 4 bases from J, the junction kept 16 bases outside the gene matches. Germline V gives CDR1 LGHNT, CDR2 FRNRAP. This CDR3 contains 17 residues.